The T cell receptor beta chain under discussion was sequenced for a study of T cells in Graves' hyperthyroidism and ophthalmopathy. The wider study: The authors collected peripheral blood at initial diagnosis, before any treatment.

Regarding the study as a whole: Ophthalmopathy got predicted by the model a median about 6.7 months before its onset. Most thyroid clonotypes that were expanded above 0.001 also turned up in blood.

Trimming cost V 2 bases and J 4 bases; bases outside gene matches: 10. The CDR3 sequence is 17 residues long. Looked up from germline, CDR1 is SGHNT and CDR2 is YENEEA. This clonotype was picked up many times. Antigen: not known. Exclusions: uncontrolled infection, other autoimmune disease, pregnancy, lactation. RNA transcripts were the template for amplifying TCR beta CDR3 regions. HTBI primers were employed in a first-round RT-PCR of the TCR CDR3. TCRdb processed the multiplex PCR reads anew with MiXCR; each CDR3 protein has one entry. The data show about 620,000 distinct CDR3 sequences, roughly 15% seen once.

The source of this sequence is a woman in her twenties or thirties with Graves' hyperthyroidism. The rearrangement uses TRBV11-3 and TRBJ2-3; 9 bases fit TRBD2. Specimen: blood. CDR3 nucleotides: TGTGCCAGCAGCTTAATCTACTCTAGCGGGGCTCCAGATACGCAGTATTTT. Translation: CASSLIYSSGAPDTQYF. The full variable domain, with the rest looked up from reference TRBV11-3 and TRBJ2-3, is EAGVVQSPRYKIIEKKQPVAFWCNPISGHNTLYWYLQNLGQGPELLIRYENEEAVDDSQLPKDRFSAERLKGVDSTLKIQPAELGDSAVYLCASSLIYSSGAPDTQYFGPGTRLTVL.